This TCR beta chain was documented in a study of T cell responses to AZD1222 COVID-19 vaccine. CDR3 length equals 17 residues. V shed 5 bases, J shed 8 bases, and the junction held 18 bases outside the gene matches. CDR1 KGHSH and CDR2 LQKENI come from the germline V gene. This clone has only one observation. The repertoire was sequenced with immunoSEQ multiplex PCR; TCRdb's copy has only in-frame clones and lacks some. Altogether 130,000 or so clones are present, 94% being singletons, with the ten largest covering roughly 7%. Source: peripheral blood, taken on day 0 of AZD1222 vaccination. The clonotype comes from an adult in good health. The gene calls are TRBV18 and TRBJ1-2; 9 nucleotides line up with TRBD1. This chain's CDR3 is CASSTNSEQGAIGGYTF. The CDR3 DNA is TGTGCCAGCTCAACGAACTCCGAACAGGGGGCTATAGGCGGCTACACCTTC.